A single sample gave rise to the 29 T cell receptor beta chains below, sequenced in a study of T cell responses to AZD1222 COVID-19 vaccine. Data came from immunoSEQ multiplex PCR; TCRdb stores just in-frame clones and leaves some out. The top ten hold 1.5% to 2% of the sample, which has 130,000 or so clones, approximately 92% seen once. The material was peripheral blood, obtained 28 days after the second AZD1222 dose. The receptors derive from an adult who received the AZD1222 COVID-19 vaccine.

CDR3 residues: CASSLGIRDTQYF. CDR3 nucleotide sequence: TGTGCCAGCAGTTTGGGGATCAGGGATACGCAGTATTTT. The gene calls are TRBV12-3 or TRBV12-4 and TRBJ2-3; D remains ambiguous. The CDR3 is made up of 13 amino acids. The V end lost 3 bases, the J end lost 6 bases, and 10 bases lay between the germline ends.

This sequence joins TRBV7-6 and TRBJ2-7; 9 bases agree with TRBD1. CDR3 length equals 14 residues. The junction had 3 bases not matched to a gene; V was cut back by 4 bases and J by 2 bases. Germline V gene data show CDR1 as SGHVS and CDR2 as FNYEAQ. The CDR3 spells CASSYGTGPYEQYF. Written as DNA, the CDR3 is TGTGCCAGCAGCTACGGGACAGGGCCCTACGAGCAGTACTTC.

The V call is TRBV5-6, the J call TRBJ2-5; D might be TRBD2 (6 bases). The CDR3 totals 15 residues. Trimming took 1 base from V and 1 from J, leaving 11 bases between them. From germline, CDR1 is SGHDT and CDR2 YYEEEE. CDR3 protein: CASSLYVGGQETQYF. Written as DNA, the CDR3 is TGTGCCAGCAGCTTGTACGTCGGGGGCCAAGAGACCCAGTACTTC.

The rearrangement joins TRBV18 to TRBJ2-1; 8 bases are a match to TRBD2. Germline assignment: CDR1 KGHSH and CDR2 LQKENI. The ends lost 2 bases at V and 6 bases at J; junction bases unmatched: 6. The CDR3 extends over 15 amino acids. The CDR3 DNA reads as TGTGCCAGCTCACCAAGAGCGGGAGATTCCAATGAGCAGTTCTTC. As protein: CASSPRAGDSNEQFF.

The gene calls are TRBV15 and TRBJ2-6; a weak D match, TRBD1 (6 bases). Germline loops: CDR1 LNHNV, CDR2 YYDKDF (reference sequence). This CDR3 comprises 17 residues. V dropped 3 bases and J dropped 4 bases, with 16 bases sitting between them. The CDR3, as DNA: TGTGCCACCAGCAGGCCGATGGGGGCGGCAGGGGCCAACGTCCTGACTTTC. Translating gives CATSRPMGAAGANVLTF.

This chain links TRBV7-2 with TRBJ1-1; D is uncertain. This CDR3 comprises 14 residues. CDR1 SGHTA and CDR2 FQGNSA come from the germline V gene. The V end lost 2 bases, the J end lost 1 base, and 8 bases lay between the germline ends. The CDR3 bases are TGTGCCAGCAGCTTAAGCCCAGGGAACACTGAAGCTTTCTTT. Its protein is CASSLSPGNTEAFF. Supplemented by reference TRBV7-2 and TRBJ1-1, the full variable domain reads GAGVSQSPSNKVTEKGKDVELRCDPISGHTALYWYRQSLGQGLEFLIYFQGNSAPDKSGLPSDRFSAERTGGSVSTLTIQRTQQEDSAVYLCASSLSPGNTEAFFGQGTRLTVV.

The gene calls are TRBV12-3 or TRBV12-4 and TRBJ2-2; D uncertain. This CDR3 has 11 amino acids. The V end was cut by 6 bases, the J end by 2 bases, with 1 base between. CDR3 nucleotides: TGTGCCAGCAGCAACACCGGGGAGCTGTTTTTT. As protein: CASSNTGELFF.

This CDR3 is CASKVRQTYGYTF. CDR3 nucleotides: TGTGCCAGCAAGGTCAGGCAAACCTATGGCTACACCTTC. The rearrangement links TRBV2 to TRBJ1-2; D gene unclear. Trimming removed 7 bases at V and 4 bases at J, with 13 bases between. The CDR3 covers 13 residues. Per the germline V gene, CDR1 is SNHLY and CDR2 is FYNNEI.

This chain joins TRBV2 and TRBJ1-2, with unresolved D. The V end was cut by 4 bases, the J end by 4 bases, with 13 bases between. Germline CDR1 and CDR2: SNHLY and FYNNEI. This CDR3 region has 14 residues. The CDR3 is CASSVGGLSYGYTF. The CDR3 DNA reads TGTGCCAGCAGTGTGGGAGGGTTGAGCTATGGCTACACCTTC.

The V call is TRBV19, the J call TRBJ1-5; D perhaps matches TRBD1 (6 bases). CDR3 length equals 15 residues. V was cut by 7 bases and J by 0 bases, with 13 bases left in between. Germline values: CDR1 LNHDA, CDR2 SQIVND (reference sequence). CDR3 sequence: CASMRGTYSNQPQHF. The CDR3 bases are TGTGCCAGTATGAGGGGGACTTATAGCAATCAGCCCCAGCATTTT.

The V call is TRBV5-1, the J call TRBJ1-2; D not certain. Germline lookup yields CDR1 SGHRS and CDR2 YFSETQ. The CDR3 is made up of 12 amino acids. Trimming shortened V by 0 bases and J by 7 bases, and 7 bases separated the two germline ends. The CDR3 region has the DNA TGCGCCAGCAGCTTGGTGGGATTTGGCTACACCTTC. It codes for CASSLVGFGYTF.

There are a few counts of this clone. This chain connects TRBV30 to TRBJ1-2, with TRBD1 matching over 9 bases. The trim removed 7 bases at V and 7 bases at J, leaving 7 bases unmatched. CDR3 length equals 12 residues. CDR1 and CDR2 from the germline V gene are GTSNPN and SVGIG (reference sequence). CDR3 residues: CAFYRGLSGYTF. In nucleotides, the CDR3 is TGTGCCTTCTACAGGGGGCTAAGTGGCTACACCTTC.

The chain joins TRBV3-1 (or the pseudogene TRBV3-2) to TRBJ2-1, with TRBD2 matching over 16 bases. The CDR3 sequence is 18 residues long. V lost 5 bases, J lost 7 bases, and 11 bases stayed unmatched. CDR1 is LGHDT, CDR2 YNNKEL, per germline (reference sequence). The CDR3 DNA reads TGTGCCAGCAGCTCCGGGACTAGCGGGGGGGCCGGGTGGAATGAGCAGTTCTTC. This sequence encodes CASSSGTSGGAGWNEQFF.

The V and J genes are TRBV3-1 (or the pseudogene TRBV3-2) and TRBJ2-2; TRBD1 aligns across 9 bases. V gave up 1 base and J gave up 2 bases; unmatched junction bases: 5. The CDR3 contains 17 residues. Looked up from germline, CDR1 is LGHDT and CDR2 is YNNKEL (reference sequence). The CDR3 region has the DNA TGTGCCAGCAGCCAAGGAGCGACAGGGGGTAACACCGGGGAGCTGTTTTTT. Translated, it gives CASSQGATGGNTGELFF.

As to this clone: Germline is not matched at one junction end, which may reflect a read error. This chain links TRBV2 with TRBJ2-2; D might be TRBD1 or TRBD2, each matching 7 bases. The CDR3 sequence is 12 residues long. Germline assignment: CDR1 SNHLY and CDR2 FYNNEI. The CDR3 DNA reads TGCGCAGGGGGGGCGACCACCGGGGAGCTGTTTTTT. The encoded protein is CAGGATTGELFF.

The rearrangement joins TRBV18 to TRBJ2-3; TRBD2 is a possible D gene (7 bases). From germline, CDR1 is KGHSH and CDR2 LQKENI. CDR3 length: 15 residues. V lost 4 bases and J 2 bases, leaving 13 bases between the germline ends. The DNA for the CDR3 is TGTGCCAGCTCACGGGGGCTAGCGGACACAGATACGCAGTATTTT. This gives the protein CASSRGLADTDTQYF.

The rearrangement joins TRBV25-1 to TRBJ2-7; 7 nucleotides align to TRBD1. CDR1 is MGHDK and CDR2 is SYGVNS in the germline V gene. V shed 9 bases, J shed 0 bases, and the junction held 5 bases outside the gene matches. This CDR3 is 13 amino acids long. CDR3 protein: CASSRDSSYEQYF. CDR3 nucleotide sequence: TGTGCCAGTAGCCGGGACAGCTCCTACGAGCAGTACTTC.

The rearrangement links TRBV12-5 to TRBJ1-1; D is ambiguous. V lost 1 base to trimming and J lost 1 base, with 7 bases between them. This CDR3 is 14 amino acids long. Germline lookup yields CDR1 LGHNT and CDR2 FRNRAP. CDR3 nucleotide sequence: TGTGCTAGTGGTTTGGGGTTAAAGAACACTGAAGCTTTCTTT. It is translated as CASGLGLKNTEAFF.

CDR3 DNA sequence: TGTGCCAGCAGCCCCAGACTAGCGGGATCCTACAATGAGCAGTTCTTC. It translates to CASSPRLAGSYNEQFF. The rearrangement uses TRBV7-9 and TRBJ2-1; 11 bases line up with TRBD2. Germline CDR1 and CDR2: SEHNR and FQNEAQ (reference sequence). V was clipped by 5 bases and J by 1 base; unmatched bases: 4. The CDR3 loop spans 16 amino acids.

This chain joins TRBV5-1 and TRBJ2-5, with 13 bases lining up with TRBD2. The CDR3 runs to 17 residues. V shed 4 bases and J 1 base; nucleotides not matched to a gene: 7. The germline CDR1 and CDR2 sequences are SGHRS and YFSETQ. Here the CDR3 reads CASSTRTSGSRQETQYF. DNA of the CDR3: TGCGCCAGCAGCACAAGGACTAGCGGGAGTCGCCAAGAGACCCAGTACTTC.

The chain employs TRBV7-3 and TRBJ2-1; 15 nucleotides line up with TRBD2. The V segment lost 3 bases and the J segment 9 bases; nucleotides outside the gene matches: 0. Germline CDR1 reads SGHTA; CDR2 reads FQGTGA. CDR3 length: 14 amino acids. Here the CDR3 reads CASSLGLAGGEQFF. Written as DNA, the CDR3 is TGTGCCAGCAGCTTGGGACTAGCGGGAGGTGAGCAGTTCTTC.

CDR3 in amino acids: CASKQVAANYGYTF. The CDR3, as DNA: TGTGCCAGTAAGCAGGTCGCCGCTAACTATGGCTACACCTTC. The rearrangement uses TRBV19 and TRBJ1-2; D call uncertain. Trimming removed 7 bases at V and 0 bases at J, with 12 bases between. Looked up from germline, CDR1 is LNHDA and CDR2 is SQIVND (reference sequence). This CDR3 region has 14 residues.

The chain carries TRBV5-6 and TRBJ2-3; the D is unclear. CDR1 is SGHDT, CDR2 YYEEEE, per germline. V lost 4 bases and J lost 0, with 6 bases in between. This CDR3 spans 13 amino acids. This chain's CDR3 is CASSLGSTDTQYF. For the CDR3, the DNA is TGTGCCAGCAGCCTCGGGAGCACAGATACGCAGTATTTT.

The chain joins TRBV18 to TRBJ2-5, with D perhaps assigned TRBD1 or TRBD2 (5 bases each). The germline gives CDR1 KGHSH, CDR2 LQKENI. V was cut by 4 bases and J by 5 bases, with 14 bases left in between. The CDR3 sequence is 14 residues long. The chain's CDR3 is CASSQSGRDETQYF. For the CDR3, the DNA is TGTGCCAGCTCACAATCCGGCAGGGACGAGACCCAGTACTTC.

J is TRBJ1-1 and V is TRBV30; 7 nucleotides agree with TRBD1. CDR1 GTSNPN and CDR2 SVGIG come from the germline V gene (reference sequence). The V segment lost 4 bases and the J segment 0 bases; nucleotides outside the gene matches: 2. The CDR3 runs 13 residues. CDR3 DNA sequence: TGTGCCTGGACCAGGGGGATGAACACTGAAGCTTTCTTT. Translating gives CAWTRGMNTEAFF.

V gene TRBV4-1 combines with J gene TRBJ2-2, with D unresolved. V was shortened by 0 bases and J by 6 bases, with 14 bases between the two germline ends. The CDR3 length is 16 residues. Germline V gene sequence: CDR1 MGHRA, CDR2 YSYEKL. The CDR3 nucleotides are TGCGCCAGCAGCCAAGAAGGCGTGGGTAACCCCGGGGAGCTGTTTTTT. It is translated as CASSQEGVGNPGELFF.

The J gene is TRBJ2-3, the V gene TRBV5-4; D not resolved. Per germline, CDR1 SGHNT and CDR2 YYREEE (reference sequence). The CDR3 covers 14 residues. Trimming pared 2 bases from V and 2 bases from J, leaving 9 bases between. The CDR3 loop reads CASSFRTDTDTQYF. The CDR3 DNA sequence: TGTGCCAGCAGCTTTCGCACAGACACAGATACGCAGTATTTT. The full variable domain, completed using reference TRBV5-4 and TRBJ2-3, is ETGVTQSPTHLIKTRGQQVTLRCSSQSGHNTVSWYQQALGQGPQFIFQYYREEENGRGNFPPRFSGLQFPNYSSELNVNALELDDSALYLCASSFRTDTDTQYFGPGTRLTVL.

The J gene is TRBJ2-2, the V gene TRBV2; D ambiguous. The germline V gene has CDR1 SNHLY and CDR2 FYNNEI. This CDR3 spans 12 amino acids. Trimming took 6 bases from V and 4 from J, leaving 6 bases between them. The CDR3 loop reads CASRTSTGELFF. DNA for the CDR3: TGTGCCAGCAGAACCTCCACCGGGGAGCTGTTTTTT.

The rearrangement uses TRBV2 and TRBJ1-1, with no clear D. Trimming took 4 bases from V and 0 from J, leaving 6 bases between them. Per the germline V gene, CDR1 is SNHLY and CDR2 is FYNNEI. This CDR3 comprises 13 residues. The CDR3 region is CASSVSVNTEAFF. DNA of the CDR3: TGTGCCAGCAGTGTATCCGTGAACACTGAAGCTTTCTTT.